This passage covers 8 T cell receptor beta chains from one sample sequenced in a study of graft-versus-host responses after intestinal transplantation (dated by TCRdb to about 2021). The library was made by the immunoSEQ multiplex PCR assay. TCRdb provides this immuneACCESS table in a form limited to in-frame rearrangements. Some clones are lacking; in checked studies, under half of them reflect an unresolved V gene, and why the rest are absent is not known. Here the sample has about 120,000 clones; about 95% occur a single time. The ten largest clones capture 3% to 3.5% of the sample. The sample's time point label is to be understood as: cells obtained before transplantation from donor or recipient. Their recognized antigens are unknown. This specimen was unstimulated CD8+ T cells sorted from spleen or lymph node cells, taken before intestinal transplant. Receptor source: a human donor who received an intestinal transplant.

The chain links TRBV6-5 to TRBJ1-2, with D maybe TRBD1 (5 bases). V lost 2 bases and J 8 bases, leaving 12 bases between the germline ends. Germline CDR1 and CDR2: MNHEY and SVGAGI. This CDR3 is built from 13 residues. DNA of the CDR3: TGTGCCAGCAGTTACGGGGCGGGGGTCGGCTACACCTTC. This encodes CASSYGAGVGYTF.

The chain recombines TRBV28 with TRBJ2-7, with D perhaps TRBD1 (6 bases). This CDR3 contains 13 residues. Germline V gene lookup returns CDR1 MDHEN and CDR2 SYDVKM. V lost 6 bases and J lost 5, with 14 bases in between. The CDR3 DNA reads TGTGCCAGCAGCGTAACAGGGTTCAACGAGCAGTACTTC. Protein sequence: CASSVTGFNEQYF.

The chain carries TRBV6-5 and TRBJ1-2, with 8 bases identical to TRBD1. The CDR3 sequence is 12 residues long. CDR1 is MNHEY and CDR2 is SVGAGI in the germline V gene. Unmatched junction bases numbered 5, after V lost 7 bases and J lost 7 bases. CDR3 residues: CASNDRGFGYTF. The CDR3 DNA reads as TGTGCCAGCAACGACAGGGGCTTTGGCTACACCTTC.

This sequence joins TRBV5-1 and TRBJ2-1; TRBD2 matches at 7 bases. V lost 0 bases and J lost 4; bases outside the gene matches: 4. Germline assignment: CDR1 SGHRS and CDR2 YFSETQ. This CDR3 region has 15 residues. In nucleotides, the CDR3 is TGCGCCAGCAGCTTGGAAACTAGCGCTTACAATGAGCAGTTCTTC. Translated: CASSLETSAYNEQFF.

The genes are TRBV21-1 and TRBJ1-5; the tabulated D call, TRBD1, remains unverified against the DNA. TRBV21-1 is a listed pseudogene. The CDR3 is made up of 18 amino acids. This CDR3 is CASSTSQGVPRSNQPQHF. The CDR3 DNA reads TGTGCCAGCAGCACGAGCCAGGGGGTCCCACGGAGCAATCAGCCCCAGCATTTT.

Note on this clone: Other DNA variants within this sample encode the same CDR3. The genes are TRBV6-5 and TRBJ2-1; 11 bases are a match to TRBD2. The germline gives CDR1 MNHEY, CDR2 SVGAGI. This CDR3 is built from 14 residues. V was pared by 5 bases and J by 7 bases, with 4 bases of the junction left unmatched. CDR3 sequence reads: CASSIAGGNNEQFF. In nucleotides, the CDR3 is TGTGCCAGCAGTATAGCGGGAGGGAATAATGAGCAGTTCTTC.

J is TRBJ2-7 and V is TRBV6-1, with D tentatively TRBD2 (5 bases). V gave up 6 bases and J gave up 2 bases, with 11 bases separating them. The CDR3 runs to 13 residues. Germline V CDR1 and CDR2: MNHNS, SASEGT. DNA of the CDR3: TGTGCCAGCAGCTACGGGATCGCCTACGAGCAGTACTTC. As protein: CASSYGIAYEQYF.

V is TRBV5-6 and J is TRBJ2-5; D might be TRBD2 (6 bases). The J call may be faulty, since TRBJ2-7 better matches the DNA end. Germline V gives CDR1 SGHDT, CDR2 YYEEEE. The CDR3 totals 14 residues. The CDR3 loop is CASVLGVGGNEQYF. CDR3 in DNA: TGTGCCAGCGTCCTCGGGGTGGGGGGAAACGAGCAGTACTTC.